These 8 T cell receptor beta chains were sequenced from one sample in a study of shared clonotypes between healthy human individuals. Method: immunoSEQ multiplex PCR; TCRdb's copy keeps in-frame clones and lacks some. The sample has approximately 1,000,000 clones; around 78% are singletons. Sequenced input: memory CD4+ T cells from PBMCs. Described subset: CD45RA-negative fraction. These receptors were taken from a man younger than 30 in good health. Some clones in this sample may be carry-over from other donors' samples.

The V call is TRBV4-1, the J call TRBJ2-3; D might be TRBD1 (5 bases). The germline CDR1 and CDR2 sequences are MGHRA and YSYEKL. Trimming cost V 4 bases and J 5 bases, with 19 bases left between them. The length of the CDR3 is 16 residues. CDR3 amino acids: CASSLPAGLGIDTQYF. The CDR3 DNA reads TGCGCCAGCAGCCTCCCCGCAGGGCTAGGAATAGATACGCAGTATTTT.

CDR3 bases: TGTGCCAGCAGCACGGGAGTAAGAGGTTCACCCCTCCACTTT. It codes for CASSTGVRGSPLHF. The J gene is TRBJ1-6, the V gene TRBV5-6; D unresolved. V was clipped by 4 bases and J by 9 bases, with 14 bases between them. The CDR3 has 14 amino acids. Germline CDR1 reads SGHDT; CDR2 reads YYEEEE.

The J gene is TRBJ2-2, the V gene TRBV7-9, with a tentative D call TRBD2 (7 bases). V dropped 2 bases and J dropped 7 bases, with 17 bases sitting between them. Germline lookup yields CDR1 SEHNR and CDR2 FQNEAQ (reference sequence). This CDR3 contains 16 residues. CDR3 DNA sequence: TGTGCCAGCAGCTTATTCGGGGGGCGTCTAGTCGGGGAGCTGTTTTTT. Translating it yields CASSLFGGRLVGELFF.

The chain employs TRBV6-1 and TRBJ2-2, with 10 positions matching TRBD2. V shed 6 bases, J shed 6 bases, and the junction held 4 bases outside the gene matches. This CDR3 has 14 residues. Germline CDR1 reads MNHNS; CDR2 reads SASEGT. As DNA, the CDR3 is TGTGCCAGCAGAGTAGCGGGAGGTTCCGGGGAGCTGTTTTTT. Amino acid sequence: CASRVAGGSGELFF.

The rearrangement links TRBV6-1 to TRBJ2-7, with 13 bases lining up with TRBD2. Germline V gene sequence: CDR1 MNHNS, CDR2 SASEGT. The junction had 9 bases not matched to a gene; V was cut back by 1 base and J by 0 bases. The CDR3 runs to 19 residues. Here the CDR3 DNA reads TGTGCCAGCAGTGAAGGCGCGGGACTAGCGGGGTGGAGCTCCTACGAGCAGTACTTC. It translates to CASSEGAGLAGWSSYEQYF.

V is TRBV14 and J is TRBJ1-3; TRBD1 aligns across 8 bases. V lost 4 bases to trimming and J lost 3 bases; unmatched junction nucleotides: 5. This CDR3 has 15 amino acids. CDR1 and CDR2 (germline): SGHDN, FVKESK. The CDR3 region has the DNA TGTGCCAGCAGCCCCAGCGGGACAGGTGGAAACACCATATATTTT. Translating it yields CASSPSGTGGNTIYF.

V and J are TRBV28 and TRBJ1-1, with D tentatively TRBD1 (6 bases). The CDR3 has 15 residues. The germline V gene encodes CDR1 MDHEN and CDR2 SYDVKM. Trimming shortened V by 4 bases and J by 1 base, and 13 bases separated the two germline ends. CDR3 loop: CASSSGGGGNTEAFF. CDR3 coding DNA: TGTGCCAGCAGTTCCGGGGGCGGAGGGAACACTGAAGCTTTCTTT.

The V call is TRBV2, the J call TRBJ2-7; D unresolved. Trimming left V 5 bases short and J 2 bases short, with 7 bases between. This CDR3 region has 12 residues. Germline V gives CDR1 SNHLY, CDR2 FYNNEI. The CDR3 nucleotides are TGTGCCAGCAGTCGAGCCCCCTACGAGCAGTACTTC. This translates into CASSRAPYEQYF.